This T cell receptor (beta chain) was recorded in a study of beta chain features in type 1 diabetes. This clone was seen more than once but under ten times. Its antigen is not known. Germline V gene data show CDR1 as MDHEN and CDR2 as SYDVKM. With 8 bases removed from V and 7 bases from J, the gap between germline ends came to 14 bases. The CDR3 extends over 12 amino acids. Study-wide findings and caveats: For TCRB rearrangement, an influence of HLA type remained unresolved here. Significant though moderate, a shortening of TCRB CDR3s appeared in all four CD4+ subsets of Type 1 diabetes patients. A pattern of fewer insertions and more deletions at VDJ junctions was seen in type 1 diabetes patients.

Reverse transcribing all isolated RNA meant expressed TCRB transcripts were sequenced. About 3.6 million reads on average were seen across naive, central memory and regulatory T cell samples. The protocol was immunoSEQ multiplex PCR, while the TCRdb copy is restricted to in-frame clones and leaves out a portion. The sample includes hundreds of thousands of clones, around 15% seen only once; the top ten take approximately 0.022%. The chain is built from TRBV28 and TRBJ1-2; D unresolved. This TCR derives from a man aged 18 to 30 with type 1 diabetes. The sequenced material came from naive CD4+ T cells from blood. The CDR3 DNA reads as TGTGCCAGCTTTTCGGGTTCCCGTGGCTACACCTTC. Translated, it gives CASFSGSRGYTF.